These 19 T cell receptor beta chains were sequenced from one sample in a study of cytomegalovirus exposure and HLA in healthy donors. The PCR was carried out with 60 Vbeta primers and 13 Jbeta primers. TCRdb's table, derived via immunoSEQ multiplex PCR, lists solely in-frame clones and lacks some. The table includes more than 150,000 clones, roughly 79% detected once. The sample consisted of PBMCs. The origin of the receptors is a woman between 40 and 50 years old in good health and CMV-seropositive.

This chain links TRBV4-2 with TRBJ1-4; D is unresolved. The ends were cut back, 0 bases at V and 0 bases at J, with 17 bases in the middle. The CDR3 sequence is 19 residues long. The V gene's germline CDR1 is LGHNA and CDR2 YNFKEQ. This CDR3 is CASSQEGGKGLATNEKLFF. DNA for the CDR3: TGTGCCAGCAGCCAAGAAGGAGGAAAGGGCCTGGCAACTAATGAAAAACTGTTTTTT.

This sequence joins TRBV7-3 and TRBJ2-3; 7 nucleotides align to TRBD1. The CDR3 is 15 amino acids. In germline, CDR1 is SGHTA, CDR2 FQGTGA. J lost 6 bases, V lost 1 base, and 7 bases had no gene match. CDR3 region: CASSLKPDRDDTQYF. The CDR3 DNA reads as TGTGCCAGCAGCTTAAAGCCCGACAGGGACGATACGCAGTATTTT. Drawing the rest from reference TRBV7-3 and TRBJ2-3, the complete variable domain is GAGVSQTPSNKVTEKGKYVELRCDPISGHTALYWYRQSLGQGPEFLIYFQGTGAADDSGLPNDRFFAVRPEGSVSTLKIQRTERGDSAVYLCASSLKPDRDDTQYFGPGTRLTVL.

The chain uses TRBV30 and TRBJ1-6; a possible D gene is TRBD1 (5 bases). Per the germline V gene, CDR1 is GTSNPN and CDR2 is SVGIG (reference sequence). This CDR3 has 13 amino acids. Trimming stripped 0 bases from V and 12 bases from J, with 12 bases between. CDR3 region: CAWSVAGREPLHF. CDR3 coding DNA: TGTGCCTGGAGTGTAGCAGGGCGGGAACCCCTCCACTTT.

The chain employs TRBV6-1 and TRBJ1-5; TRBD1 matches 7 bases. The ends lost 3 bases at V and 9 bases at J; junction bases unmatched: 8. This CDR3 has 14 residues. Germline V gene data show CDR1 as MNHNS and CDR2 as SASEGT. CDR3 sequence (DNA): TGTGCCAGCAGTGACACAGGGGTCACGGGGCCCCAGCATTTT. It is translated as CASSDTGVTGPQHF.

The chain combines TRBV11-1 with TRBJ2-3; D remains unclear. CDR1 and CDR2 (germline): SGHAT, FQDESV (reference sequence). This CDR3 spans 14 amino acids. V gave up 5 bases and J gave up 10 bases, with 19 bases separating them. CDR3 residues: CASSPRLSSEAQYF. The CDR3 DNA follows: TGTGCCAGCAGCCCCCGACTGAGTTCGGAAGCGCAGTATTTT.

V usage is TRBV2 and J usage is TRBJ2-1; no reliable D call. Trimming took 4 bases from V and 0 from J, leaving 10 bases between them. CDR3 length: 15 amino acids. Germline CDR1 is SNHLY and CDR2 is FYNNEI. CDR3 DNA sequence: TGTGCCAGCAGTGCGCGCGGAAACTCCTACAATGAGCAGTTCTTC. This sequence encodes CASSARGNSYNEQFF.

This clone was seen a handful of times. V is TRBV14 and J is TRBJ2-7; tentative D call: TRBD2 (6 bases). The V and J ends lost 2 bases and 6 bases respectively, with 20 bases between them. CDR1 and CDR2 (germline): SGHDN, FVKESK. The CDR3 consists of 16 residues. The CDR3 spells CASSQFSVAVGGEQYF. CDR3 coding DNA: TGTGCCAGCAGCCAATTTTCTGTGGCTGTGGGGGGCGAGCAGTACTTC.

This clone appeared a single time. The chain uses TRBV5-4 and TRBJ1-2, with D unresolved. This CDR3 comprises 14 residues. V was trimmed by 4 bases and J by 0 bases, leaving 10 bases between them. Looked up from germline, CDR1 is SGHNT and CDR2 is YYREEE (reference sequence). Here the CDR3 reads CASSPRQTNYGYTF. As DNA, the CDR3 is TGTGCCAGCAGCCCAAGACAAACTAACTATGGCTACACCTTC.

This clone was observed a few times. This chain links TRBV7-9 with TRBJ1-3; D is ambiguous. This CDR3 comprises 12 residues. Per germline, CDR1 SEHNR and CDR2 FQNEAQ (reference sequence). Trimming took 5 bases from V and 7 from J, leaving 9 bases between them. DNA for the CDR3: TGTGCCAGCAGCCCTACGATGAACACCATATATTTT. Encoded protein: CASSPTMNTIYF. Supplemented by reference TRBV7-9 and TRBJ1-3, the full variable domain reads DTGVSQNPRHKITKRGQNVTFRCDPISEHNRLYWYRQTLGQGPEFLTYFQNEAQLEKSRLLSDRFSAERPKGSFSTLEIQRTEQGDSAMYLCASSPTMNTIYFGEGSWLTVV.

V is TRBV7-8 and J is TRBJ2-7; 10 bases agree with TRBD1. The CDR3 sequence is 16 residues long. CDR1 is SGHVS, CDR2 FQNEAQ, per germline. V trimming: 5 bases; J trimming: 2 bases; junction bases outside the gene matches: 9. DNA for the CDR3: TGTGCCAGCAGCCGTAACGGACAGGGGGTTCCCTACGAGCAGTACTTC. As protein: CASSRNGQGVPYEQYF.

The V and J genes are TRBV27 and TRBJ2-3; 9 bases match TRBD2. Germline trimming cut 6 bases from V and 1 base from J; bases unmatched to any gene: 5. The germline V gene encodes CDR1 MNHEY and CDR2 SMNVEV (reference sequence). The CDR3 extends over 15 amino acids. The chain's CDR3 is CASRHPSGGTDTQYF. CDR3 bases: TGTGCCAGCAGGCATCCTAGCGGGGGCACAGATACGCAGTATTTT.

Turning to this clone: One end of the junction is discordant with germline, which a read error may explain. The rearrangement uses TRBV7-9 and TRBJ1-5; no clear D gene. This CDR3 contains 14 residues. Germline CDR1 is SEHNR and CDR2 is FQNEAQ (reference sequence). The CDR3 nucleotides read TGTTCCAGCAGCTCTACAGTACCCAATCAGCCCCAGCATTTT. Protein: CSSSSTVPNQPQHF.

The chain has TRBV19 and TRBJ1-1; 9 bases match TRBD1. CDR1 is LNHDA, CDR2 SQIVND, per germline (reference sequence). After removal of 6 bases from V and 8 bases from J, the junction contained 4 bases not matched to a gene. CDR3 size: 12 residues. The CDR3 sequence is CASRTDRGEAFF. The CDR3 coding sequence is TGTGCCAGTAGGACGGACAGGGGAGAAGCTTTCTTT.

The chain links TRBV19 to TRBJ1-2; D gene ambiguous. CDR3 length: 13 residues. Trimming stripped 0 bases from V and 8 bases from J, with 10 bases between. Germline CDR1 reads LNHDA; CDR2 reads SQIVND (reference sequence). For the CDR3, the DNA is TGTGCCAGTAGTATAGATCGCGGGGAGGGCTACACCTTC. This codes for CASSIDRGEGYTF. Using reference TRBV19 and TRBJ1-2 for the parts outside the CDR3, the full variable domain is DGGITQSPKYLFRKEGQNVTLSCEQNLNHDAMYWYRQDPGQGLRLIYYSQIVNDFQKGDIAEGYSVSREKKESFPLTVTSAQKNPTAFYLCASSIDRGEGYTFGSGTRLTVV.

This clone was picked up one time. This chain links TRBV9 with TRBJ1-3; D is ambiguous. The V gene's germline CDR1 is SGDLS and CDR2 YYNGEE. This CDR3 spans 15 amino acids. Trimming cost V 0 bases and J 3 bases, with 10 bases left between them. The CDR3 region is CASSVAVGVGNTIYF. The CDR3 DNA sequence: TGTGCCAGCAGCGTAGCGGTCGGAGTTGGAAACACCATATATTTT.

CDR3 in amino acids: CASSGSGDPYGYTF. CDR3 bases: TGTGCCAGCAGTGGCTCAGGGGACCCCTATGGCTACACCTTC. The J gene is TRBJ1-2, the V gene TRBV2, with D possibly being TRBD1 (6 bases). Trimming cost V 4 bases and J 4 bases, with 13 bases left between them. Per the germline V gene, CDR1 is SNHLY and CDR2 is FYNNEI. CDR3 size: 14 residues.

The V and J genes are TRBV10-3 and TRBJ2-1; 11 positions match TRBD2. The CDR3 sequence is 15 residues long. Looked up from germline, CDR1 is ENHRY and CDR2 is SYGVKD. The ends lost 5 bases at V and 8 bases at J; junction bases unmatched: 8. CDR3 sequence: CAISHNSGGADEQFF. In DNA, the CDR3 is TGTGCCATCAGTCACAATAGCGGGGGGGCCGATGAGCAGTTCTTC.

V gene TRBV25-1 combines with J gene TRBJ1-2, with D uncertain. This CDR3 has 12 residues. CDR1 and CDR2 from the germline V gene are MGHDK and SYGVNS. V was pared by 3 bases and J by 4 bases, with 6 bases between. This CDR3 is CASSDVSYGYTF. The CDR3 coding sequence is TGTGCCAGCAGTGACGTTTCCTATGGCTACACCTTC.

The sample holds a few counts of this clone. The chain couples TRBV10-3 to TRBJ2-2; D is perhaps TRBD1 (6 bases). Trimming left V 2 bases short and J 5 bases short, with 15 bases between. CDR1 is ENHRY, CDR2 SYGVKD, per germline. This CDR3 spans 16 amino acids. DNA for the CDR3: TGTGCCATCAGTGAGGGGTTGGGACAAAGAACCGGGGAGCTGTTTTTT. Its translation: CAISEGLGQRTGELFF.